A single sample is the source of the 8 T cell receptor beta chains below, sequenced in a study of blood T cell repertoires in COVID-19. Sequenced by immunoSEQ multiplex PCR; TCRdb stores in-frame clones only, minus some. The sample lists roughly 180,000 clones; approximately 81% were seen once. Source material: peripheral blood. The origin of the receptors is a woman aged 45-65 years with COVID-19, enrolled during active disease.

This chain joins TRBV12-3 or TRBV12-4 and TRBJ1-1; no definite D call. The V end was cut by 5 bases, the J end by 8 bases, with 9 bases between. The CDR3 is 11 amino acids. This CDR3 is CASSQVAEAFF. CDR3 coding DNA: TGTGCCAGCAGTCAGGTGGCCGAAGCTTTCTTT.

The chain carries TRBV14 and TRBJ2-1; 8 nucleotides line up with TRBD2. From germline, CDR1 is SGHDN and CDR2 FVKESK. The CDR3 totals 18 residues. V trimming: 4 bases; J trimming: 4 bases; junction bases outside the gene matches: 15. The CDR3 loop is CASSPRLARRGAYNEQFF. The CDR3 DNA is TGTGCCAGCAGCCCCAGGTTGGCCCGGCGGGGGGCGTACAATGAGCAGTTCTTC.

In this sample, this clone turned up once. The chain carries TRBV27 and TRBJ2-1, with D possibly being TRBD1 (5 bases). Germline V gives CDR1 MNHEY, CDR2 SMNVEV (reference sequence). V was pared by 6 bases and J by 7 bases, with 10 bases between. The CDR3 runs 12 residues. The CDR3 DNA reads as TGTGCCAGCAGCCTAGGGGTGAATGAGCAGTTCTTC. Translating gives CASSLGVNEQFF.

V and J are TRBV19 and TRBJ1-1; D is undetermined. Germline assignment: CDR1 LNHDA and CDR2 SQIVND (reference sequence). V was cut by 2 bases and J by 4 bases, with 8 bases left in between. The CDR3 spans 13 residues. The CDR3 region has the DNA TGTGCCAGTAGTATACTAGGGAGCACTGAAGCTTTCTTT. Translated: CASSILGSTEAFF.

The chain has TRBV9 and TRBJ2-3; TRBD1 agrees at 7 bases. The J segment lost 6 bases and the V segment lost 0 bases, leaving 4 bases of the junction unmatched. The CDR3 covers 14 residues. Germline assignment: CDR1 SGDLS and CDR2 YYNGEE. The CDR3 region is CASSVVGGGDTQYF. For the CDR3, the DNA is TGTGCCAGCAGCGTAGTAGGGGGCGGGGATACGCAGTATTTT.

Note on this clone: The same CDR3 arises from other DNA sequences in this sample as well. J is TRBJ1-6 and V is TRBV4-1; 8 bases line up with TRBD1. CDR1 is MGHRA and CDR2 is YSYEKL in the germline V gene. V gave up 1 base and J gave up 6 bases; unmatched junction bases: 5. The CDR3 extends over 16 amino acids. The CDR3 is CASSQVGTGGNSPLHF. CDR3 DNA sequence: TGCGCCAGCAGCCAAGTGGGGACAGGAGGTAATTCACCCCTCCACTTT.

A remark on this clone: One end of the junction does not line up with germline, which may come from a read error. V gene TRBV28 combines with J gene TRBJ2-7; D gene unclear. Per germline, CDR1 MDHEN and CDR2 SYDVKM. This CDR3 has 13 residues. The CDR3 here is CASSPPVSHEQYF. The CDR3 nucleotides read TGTGCCAGCAGTCCCCCCGTCTCCCACGAGCAGTACTTC.

V usage is TRBV3-1 (or the pseudogene TRBV3-2) and J usage is TRBJ2-3; no reliable D call. CDR1 is LGHDT, CDR2 YNNKEL, per germline (reference sequence). The CDR3 is 17 amino acids. V was trimmed by 4 bases and J by 0 bases, leaving 17 bases between them. CDR3 sequence: CASSPRSANPSTDTQYF. For the CDR3, the DNA is TGTGCCAGCAGCCCTCGGAGCGCGAACCCTAGCACAGATACGCAGTATTTT.